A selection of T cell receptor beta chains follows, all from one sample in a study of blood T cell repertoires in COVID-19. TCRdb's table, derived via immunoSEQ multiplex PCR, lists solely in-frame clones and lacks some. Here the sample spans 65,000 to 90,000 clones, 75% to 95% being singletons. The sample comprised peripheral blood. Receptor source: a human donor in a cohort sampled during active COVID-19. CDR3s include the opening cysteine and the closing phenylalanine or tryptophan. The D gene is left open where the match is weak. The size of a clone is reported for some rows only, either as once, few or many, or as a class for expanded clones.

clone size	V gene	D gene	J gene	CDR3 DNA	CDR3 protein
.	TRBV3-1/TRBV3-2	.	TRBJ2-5	TGTGCCAGCAGCCTGGGGATTGGCGGGGAGACCCAGTACTTC	CASSLGIGGETQYF
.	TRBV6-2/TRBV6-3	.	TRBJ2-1	TGTGCCAGCAGTTACTCGGAGGGGGGGCTGTACAATGAGCAGTTCTTC	CASSYSEGGLYNEQFF
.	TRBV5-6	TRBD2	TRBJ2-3	TGTGCCAGCAGCTTGGTGTCTAGCGGGTCCGATACGCAGTATTTT	CASSLVSSGSDTQYF
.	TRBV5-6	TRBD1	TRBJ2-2	TGTGCCAGCAGCTTCCGGGACAGGGGGACCGGGGAGCTGTTTTTT	CASSFRDRGTGELFF
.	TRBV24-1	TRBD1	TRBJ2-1	TGTGCCACCAGTGATCCCCTTACAGGGGGGAGGAATGAGCAGTTCTTC	CATSDPLTGGRNEQFF
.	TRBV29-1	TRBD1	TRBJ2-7	TGCAGCGTTAGGGACAGCCTGTACGAGCAGTACTTC	CSVRDSLYEQYF
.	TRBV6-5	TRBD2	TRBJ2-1	TGTGCCAGCAAACTACTAGCGGGGGGGCCAGATGAGCAGTTCTTC	CASKLLAGGPDEQFF
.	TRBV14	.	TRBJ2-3	TGTGCCAGCAGCCCCTTTTGGATAGCGGGCACAGATACGCAGTATTTT	CASSPFWIAGTDTQYF
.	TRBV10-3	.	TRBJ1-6	TGTGCCATCTGGGACTCTTATAATTCACCCCTCCACTTT	CAIWDSYNSPLHF
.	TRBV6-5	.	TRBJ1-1	TGTGCCAGCAGACCAAGGAGAGACACTGAAGCTTTCTTT	CASRPRRDTEAFF
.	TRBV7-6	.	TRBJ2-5	TGTGCCAGCAGTGAATCGGGGTCCGTTCTGAATTACTTC	CASSESGSVLNYF
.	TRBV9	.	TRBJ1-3	TGTGCCAGCAGCGTAGGTAATGCGGTCGGGGGAAACACCATATATTTT	CASSVGNAVGGNTIYF
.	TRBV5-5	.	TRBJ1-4	TGTGCCAGCGGAACAGGGACTAATGAAAAACTGTTTTTT	CASGTGTNEKLFF
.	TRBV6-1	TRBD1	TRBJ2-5	TGTGCCAGCAGTGATTCCCGGGACAGACAAGAGACCCAGTACTTC	CASSDSRDRQETQYF
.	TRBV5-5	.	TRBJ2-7	TGTGCCAGCAGCTTGGGCCTGACAGGATCATCCTACGAGCAGTACTTC	CASSLGLTGSSYEQYF
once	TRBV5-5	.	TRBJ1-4	TGTGCCAGCAGGGTGGGTGAGGGTGAAAAACTGTTTTTT	CASRVGEGEKLFF
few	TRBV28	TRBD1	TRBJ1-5	TGTGCCAGCAGCTCCGGGACAGACAATCAGCCCCAGCATTTT	CASSSGTDNQPQHF
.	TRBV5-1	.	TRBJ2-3	TGCGCCAGCAGCTTGGACGAGAGAGGTGGTAGCACAGATACGCAGTATTTT	CASSLDERGGSTDTQYF
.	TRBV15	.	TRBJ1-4	TGTGCCACCAGCAGACTCCCGGGGATTAATGAAAAACTGTTTTTT	CATSRLPGINEKLFF
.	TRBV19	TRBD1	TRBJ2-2	TGTGCCAGTACCGCCGGGACAGGGGACACCGGGGAGCTGTTTTTT	CASTAGTGDTGELFF
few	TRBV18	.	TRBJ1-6	TGTGCCAGCTCACGAGGGTTACAATCACCCCTCCACTTT	CASSRGLQSPLHF
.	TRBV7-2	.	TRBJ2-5	TGTGCCAGCAGCTTAGCGGGGACTGGGGCGGGGCAAGAGACCCAGTACTTC	CASSLAGTGAGQETQYF
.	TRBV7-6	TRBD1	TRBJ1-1	TGTGCCAGCAGCCCAGGACAGGGGGGGACGAGGGCTTTCTTT	CASSPGQGGTRAFF
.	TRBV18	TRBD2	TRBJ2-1	TGTGCCAGCTCCCTGTCCGGGACTACCTACAATGAGCAGTTCTTC	CASSLSGTTYNEQFF
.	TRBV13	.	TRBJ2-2	TGTGCCAGCAGCCCTCTAGGGACTCACACCGGGGAGCTGTTTTTT	CASSPLGTHTGELFF
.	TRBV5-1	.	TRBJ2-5	TGCGCCAGCAGCTTGGAGCAGGTCCAAGAGACCCAGTACTTC	CASSLEQVQETQYF
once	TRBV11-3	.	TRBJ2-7	TGTGCCAGCAGCTGGAACAGGTCCTACGAGCAGTACTTC	CASSWNRSYEQYF
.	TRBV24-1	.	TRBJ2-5	TGTGCCACCAGTGATTCGGCGGACAGATACCAAGAGACCCAGTACTTC	CATSDSADRYQETQYF
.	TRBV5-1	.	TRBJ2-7	TGCGCCAGCAGCAGCCGGGACTACGAGCAGTACTTC	CASSSRDYEQYF
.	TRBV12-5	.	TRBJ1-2	TGTGCTAGTGGTCCATCCGGGTCCCAAGGCGGGGATGGCTACACCTTC	CASGPSGSQGGDGYTF
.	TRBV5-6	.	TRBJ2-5	TGTGCCAGCAGCTCGCAGGGACAAGAGACCCAGTACTTC	CASSSQGQETQYF
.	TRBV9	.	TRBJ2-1	TGTGCCAGCAGCGTACTTCCGGGGGAGCAGTTCTTC	CASSVLPGEQFF
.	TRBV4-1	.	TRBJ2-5	TGCGCCAGCAGCCCAGCTAGCGTAGAGACCCAGTACTTC	CASSPASVETQYF
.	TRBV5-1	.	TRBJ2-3	TGCGCCAGCAGCTCTGGCGGGCCGGGATCAGATACGCAGTATTTT	CASSSGGPGSDTQYF
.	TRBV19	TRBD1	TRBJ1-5	TGTGCCAGTAGTATAATGGAGACAGGGGGCTTGCAGCCCCAGCATTTT	CASSIMETGGLQPQHF
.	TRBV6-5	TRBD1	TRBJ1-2	TGTGCCAGCAGACCGACAGGGGCGGGCTATGGCTACACCTTC	CASRPTGAGYGYTF
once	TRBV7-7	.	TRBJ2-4	TGTGCTAGCAGCTTAGCAAATCCTTCTCGGGGAAGTGAAGCCAAAAACATTCAGTACTTC	CASSLANPSRGSEAKNIQYF
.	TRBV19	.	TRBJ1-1	TGTGCCAGTAGACCCCAGGGAGGGCCCACTGAAGCTTTCTTT	CASRPQGGPTEAFF
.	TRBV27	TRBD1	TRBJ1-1	TGTGCCAGCAGTTTTCAGGGGGATGTAACTGAAGCTTTCTTT	CASSFQGDVTEAFF
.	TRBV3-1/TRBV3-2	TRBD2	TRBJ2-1	TGTGCCAGCAGCCCCCGGAGTAGCGGGGCTAGCTCCTACAATGAGCAGTTCTTC	CASSPRSSGASSYNEQFF
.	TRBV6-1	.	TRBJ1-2	TGTGCCAGCAGTGAAGTACAGAGCTATGGCTACACCTTC	CASSEVQSYGYTF
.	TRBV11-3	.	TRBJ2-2	TGTGCCAGCAGCTTATCCCCTCTCACCGGGGAGCTGTTTTTT	CASSLSPLTGELFF
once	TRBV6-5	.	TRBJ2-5	TGTGCCAGCAGTTACTCCGCCGGGGTAGAGACCCAGTACTTC	CASSYSAGVETQYF
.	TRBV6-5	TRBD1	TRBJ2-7	TGTGCCAGCAGCGGGACAGGGAGCTACGAGCAGTACTTC	CASSGTGSYEQYF
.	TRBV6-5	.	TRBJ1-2	TGTGCCAGCAGTTACTCGGGGGGAGTGGCCTATGGCTACACCTTC	CASSYSGGVAYGYTF
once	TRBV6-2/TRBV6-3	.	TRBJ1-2	TGTGCCAGCAGTAGCGCAGGGGTTAACTATGGCTACACCTTC	CASSSAGVNYGYTF
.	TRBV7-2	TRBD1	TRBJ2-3	TGTGCCAGCAGCTTAGCGCCACAGGGGGGTAGCACAGATACGCAGTATTTT	CASSLAPQGGSTDTQYF
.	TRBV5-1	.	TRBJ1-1	TGCGCCAGCAGCTTGGGTGGAGAGGAAGCTTTCTTT	CASSLGGEEAFF
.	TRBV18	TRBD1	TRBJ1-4	TGTGCCAGCTCACCACCCCGGACAGGAGGGGAAAAACTGTTTTTT	CASSPPRTGGEKLFF
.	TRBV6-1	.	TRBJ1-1	TGTGCCAGCAGTGAATTCAGGGGTGGGGCTATCATGGGGCTCATGAACACTGAAGCTTTCTTT	CASSEFRGGAIMGLMNTEAFF
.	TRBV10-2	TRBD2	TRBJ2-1	TGCGCCACCGGGACTAGCGGGGGGGCGGGGAATGAGCAGTTCTTC	CATGTSGGAGNEQFF
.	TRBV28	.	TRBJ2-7	TGTGCCAGCAGTTTCTCCAGACTTCTCTACGAGCAGTACTTC	CASSFSRLLYEQYF
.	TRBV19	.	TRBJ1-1	TGTGCCAGTAGTATAGCTTCCACTGAAGCTTTCTTT	CASSIASTEAFF
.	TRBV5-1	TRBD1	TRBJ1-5	TGCGCCAGCAGCACCGGACAGGATCAGCCCCAGCATTTT	CASSTGQDQPQHF
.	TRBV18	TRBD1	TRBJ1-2	TGTGCCAGCTCACCTAACAGGGGTTCGGGCTACACCTTC	CASSPNRGSGYTF